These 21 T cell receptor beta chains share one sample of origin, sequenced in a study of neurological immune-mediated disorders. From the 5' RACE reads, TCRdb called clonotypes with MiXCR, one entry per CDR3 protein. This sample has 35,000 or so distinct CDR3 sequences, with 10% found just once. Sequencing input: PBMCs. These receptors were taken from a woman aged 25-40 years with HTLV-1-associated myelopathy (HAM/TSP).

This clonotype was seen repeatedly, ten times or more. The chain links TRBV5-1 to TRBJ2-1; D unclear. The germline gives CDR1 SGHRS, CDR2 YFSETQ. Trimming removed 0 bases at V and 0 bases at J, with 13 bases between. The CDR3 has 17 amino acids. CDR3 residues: CASSLGVGLSSYNEQFF. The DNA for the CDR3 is TGCGCCAGCAGCTTGGGGGTAGGGCTTAGCTCCTACAATGAGCAGTTCTTC.

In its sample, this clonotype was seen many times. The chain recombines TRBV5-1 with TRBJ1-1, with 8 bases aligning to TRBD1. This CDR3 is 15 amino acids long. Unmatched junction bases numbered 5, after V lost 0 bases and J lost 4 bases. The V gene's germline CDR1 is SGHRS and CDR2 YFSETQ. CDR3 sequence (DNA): TGCGCCAGCAGCTTGGAGAGGACAGGGATCACTGAAGCTTTCTTT. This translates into CASSLERTGITEAFF.

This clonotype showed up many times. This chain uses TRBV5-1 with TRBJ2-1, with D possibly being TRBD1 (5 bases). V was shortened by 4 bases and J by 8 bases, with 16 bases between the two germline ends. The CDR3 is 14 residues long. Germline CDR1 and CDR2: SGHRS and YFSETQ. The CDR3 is CASSPAGRNHEQFF. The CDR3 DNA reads TGCGCCAGCAGCCCTGCAGGGCGAAACCATGAGCAGTTCTTC.

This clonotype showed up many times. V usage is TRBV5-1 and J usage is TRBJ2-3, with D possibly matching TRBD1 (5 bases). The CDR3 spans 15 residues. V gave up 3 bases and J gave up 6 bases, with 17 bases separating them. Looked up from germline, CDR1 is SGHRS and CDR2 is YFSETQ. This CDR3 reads CASSSLQDIRDTQYF. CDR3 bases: TGCGCCAGCAGCTCCCTCCAGGACATTAGGGATACGCAGTATTTT.

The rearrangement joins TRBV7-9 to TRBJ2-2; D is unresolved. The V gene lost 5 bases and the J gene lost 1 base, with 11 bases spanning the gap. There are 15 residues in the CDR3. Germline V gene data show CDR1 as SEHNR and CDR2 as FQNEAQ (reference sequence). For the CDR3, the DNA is TGTGCCAGCAGCCGGCTACAAGAGAACACCGGGGAGCTGTTTTTT. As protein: CASSRLQENTGELFF. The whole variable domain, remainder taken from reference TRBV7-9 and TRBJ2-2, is DTGVSQNPRHKITKRGQNVTFRCDPISEHNRLYWYRQTLGQGPEFLTYFQNEAQLEKSRLLSDRFSAERPKGSFSTLEIQRTEQGDSAMYLCASSRLQENTGELFFGEGSRLTVL.

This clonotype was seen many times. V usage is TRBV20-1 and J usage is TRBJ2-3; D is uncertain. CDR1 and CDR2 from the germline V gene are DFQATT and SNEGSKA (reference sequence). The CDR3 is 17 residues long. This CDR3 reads CSAGPSRMPSPTDTQYF. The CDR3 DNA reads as TGCAGCGCCGGACCCAGCAGGATGCCGTCTCCCACAGATACGCAGTATTTT.

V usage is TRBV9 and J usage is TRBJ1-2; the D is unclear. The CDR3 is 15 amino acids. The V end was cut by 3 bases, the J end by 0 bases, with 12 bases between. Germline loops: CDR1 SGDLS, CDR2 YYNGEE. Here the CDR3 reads CASSACDRSNYGYTF. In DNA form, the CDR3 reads TGTGCCAGCAGCGCCTGTGACCGATCTAACTATGGCTACACCTTC.

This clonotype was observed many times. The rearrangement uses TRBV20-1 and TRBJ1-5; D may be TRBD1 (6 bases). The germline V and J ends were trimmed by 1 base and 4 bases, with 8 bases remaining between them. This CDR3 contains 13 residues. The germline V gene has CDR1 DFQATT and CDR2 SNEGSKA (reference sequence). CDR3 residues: CSARAGANQPQHF. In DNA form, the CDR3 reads TGCAGTGCTAGAGCGGGGGCTAATCAGCCCCAGCATTTT.

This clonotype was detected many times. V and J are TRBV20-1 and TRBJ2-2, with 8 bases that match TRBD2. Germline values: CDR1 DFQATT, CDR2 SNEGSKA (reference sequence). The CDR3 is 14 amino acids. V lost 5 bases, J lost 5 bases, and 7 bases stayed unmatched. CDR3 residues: CSAYRGGNTGELFF. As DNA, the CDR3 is TGCAGTGCTTACCGGGGGGGCAATACCGGGGAGCTGTTTTTT.

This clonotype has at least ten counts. DNA for the CDR3: TGTGCCAGTAGTAGACTAGCGGGGGATTTAACCAAGCAGTTCTTC. This codes for CASSRLAGDLTKQFF. This chain joins TRBV19 and TRBJ2-1; 12 bases align to TRBD2. CDR1 and CDR2 from the germline V gene are LNHDA and SQIVND (reference sequence). The trim removed 4 bases at V and 11 bases at J, leaving 9 bases unmatched. The CDR3 is 15 residues long. Based on the CDR3 plus reference TRBV19 and TRBJ2-1, the full variable domain is DGGITQSPKYLFRKEGQNVTLSCEQNLNHDAMYWYRQDPGQGLRLIYYSQIVNDFQKGDIAEGYSVSREKKESFPLTVTSAQKNPTAFYLCASSRLAGDLTKQFFGPGTRLTVL.

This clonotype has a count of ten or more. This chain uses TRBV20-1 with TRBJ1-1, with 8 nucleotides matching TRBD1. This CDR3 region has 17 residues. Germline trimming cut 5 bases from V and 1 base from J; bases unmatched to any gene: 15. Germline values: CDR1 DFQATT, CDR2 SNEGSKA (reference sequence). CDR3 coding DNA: TGCAGTGCTCAAAATAGGGGCAGGGGGCGAACGAACACTGAAGCTTTCTTT. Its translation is CSAQNRGRGRTNTEAFF.

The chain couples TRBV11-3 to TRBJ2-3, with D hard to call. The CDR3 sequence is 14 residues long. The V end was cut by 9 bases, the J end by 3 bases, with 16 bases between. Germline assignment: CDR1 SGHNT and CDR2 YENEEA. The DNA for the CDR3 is TGTGCCAGAAGCCCACTATGGGCGACAGATACGCAGTATTTT. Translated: CARSPLWATDTQYF.

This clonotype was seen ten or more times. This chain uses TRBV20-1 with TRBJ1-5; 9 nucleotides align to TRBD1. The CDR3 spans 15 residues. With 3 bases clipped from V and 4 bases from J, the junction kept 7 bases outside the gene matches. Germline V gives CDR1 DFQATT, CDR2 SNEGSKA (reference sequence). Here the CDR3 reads CSASKQGARNQPQHF. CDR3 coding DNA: TGCAGTGCTAGTAAACAGGGGGCGCGGAATCAGCCCCAGCATTTT.

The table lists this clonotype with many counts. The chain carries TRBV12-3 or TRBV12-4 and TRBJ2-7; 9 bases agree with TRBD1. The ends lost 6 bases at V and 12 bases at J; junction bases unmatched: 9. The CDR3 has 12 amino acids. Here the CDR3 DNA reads TGTGCCAGCAGGACAAGGACAGGGGACGTGTACTTC. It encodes CASRTRTGDVYF.

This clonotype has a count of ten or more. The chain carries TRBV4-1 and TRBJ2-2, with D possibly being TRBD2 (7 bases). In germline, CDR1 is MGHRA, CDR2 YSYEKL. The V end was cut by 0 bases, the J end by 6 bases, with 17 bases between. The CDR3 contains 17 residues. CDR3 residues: CASSQDIGGGVAGELFF. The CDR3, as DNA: TGCGCCAGCAGCCAAGATATAGGGGGGGGGGTCGCCGGGGAGCTGTTTTTT.

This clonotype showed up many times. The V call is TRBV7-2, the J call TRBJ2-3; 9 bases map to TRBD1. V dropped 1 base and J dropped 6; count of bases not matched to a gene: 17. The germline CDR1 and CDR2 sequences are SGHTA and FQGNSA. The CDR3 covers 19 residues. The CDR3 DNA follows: TGTGCCAGCAGCTTAGTGAGTAGGGCCCGGGACAGGGCCGAGGATACGCAGTATTTT. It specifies CASSLVSRARDRAEDTQYF.

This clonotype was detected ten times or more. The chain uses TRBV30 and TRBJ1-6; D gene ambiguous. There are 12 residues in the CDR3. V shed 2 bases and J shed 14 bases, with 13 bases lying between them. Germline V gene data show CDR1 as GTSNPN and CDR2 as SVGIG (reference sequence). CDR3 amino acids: CAWSTAGGTLHF. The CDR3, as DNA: TGTGCCTGGAGTACCGCCGGTGGGACCCTCCACTTT. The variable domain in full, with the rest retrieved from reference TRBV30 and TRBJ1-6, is SQTIHQWPATLVQPVGSPLSLECTVEGTSNPNLYWYRQAAGRGLQLLFYSVGIGQISSEVPQNLSASRPQDRQFILSSKKLLLSDSGFYLCAWSTAGGTLHFGNGTRLTVT.

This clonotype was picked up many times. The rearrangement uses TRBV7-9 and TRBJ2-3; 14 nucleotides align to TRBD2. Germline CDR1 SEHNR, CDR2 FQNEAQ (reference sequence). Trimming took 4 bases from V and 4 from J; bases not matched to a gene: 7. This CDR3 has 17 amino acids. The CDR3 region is CASSYGTSGGRPDTQYF. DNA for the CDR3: TGTGCCAGCAGCTACGGGACTAGCGGGGGACGTCCAGATACGCAGTATTTT.

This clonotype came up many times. The CDR3 region has the DNA TGTGCCAGCACTCCTTCGGGGGACACCACTGAAGCTTTCTTT. This codes for CASTPSGDTTEAFF. This chain connects TRBV6-5 to TRBJ1-1; TRBD1 is a possible D gene (6 bases). CDR3 length: 14 residues. The germline gives CDR1 MNHEY, CDR2 SVGAGI. V lost 7 bases and J lost 4, with 16 bases in between.

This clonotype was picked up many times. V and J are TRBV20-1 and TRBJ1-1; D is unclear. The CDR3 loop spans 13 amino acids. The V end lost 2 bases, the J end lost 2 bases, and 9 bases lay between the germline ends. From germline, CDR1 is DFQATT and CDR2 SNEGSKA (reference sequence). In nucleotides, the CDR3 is TGCAGTGCTAGATTTACCTTAAACACTGAAGCTTTCTTT. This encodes CSARFTLNTEAFF.

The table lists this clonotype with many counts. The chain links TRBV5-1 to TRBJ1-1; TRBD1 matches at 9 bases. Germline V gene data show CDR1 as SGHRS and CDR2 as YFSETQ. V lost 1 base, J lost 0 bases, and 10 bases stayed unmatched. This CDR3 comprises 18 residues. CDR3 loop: CASSLTGGDVPMNTEAFF. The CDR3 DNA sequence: TGCGCCAGCAGCTTGACAGGGGGCGACGTACCCATGAACACTGAAGCTTTCTTT.